This T cell receptor (beta chain) was recovered during a study of CD8 T cells in ankylosing spondylitis. With regard to this clonotype: Its specificity is not known.

A single record per CDR3 protein comes from TCRdb applying MiXCR to the 5' RACE reads. The sample holds 700,000 or so distinct CDR3 sequences, 19% seen once. This CDR3 has 14 residues. With V trimmed by 3 bases and J by 6 bases, 10 bases remained unmatched. The germline CDR1 and CDR2 sequences are DFQATT and SNEGSKA (reference sequence). Whole-study findings and limits: Made up of eight highly homologous variants, a TCR beta motif appeared characteristic of ankylosing spondylitis blood.

The sequence came from a male donor with ankylosing spondylitis. This chain joins TRBV20-1 and TRBJ2-7; TRBD1 agrees at 8 bases. Sequences were obtained from blood, either unsorted or a sorted T cell fraction (not recorded which). The CDR3 spells CSARAQGGSGEQYF. DNA of the CDR3: TGCAGTGCTAGGGCACAGGGGGGCTCCGGCGAGCAGTACTTC.